Listed here is a single T cell receptor (beta chain). The entry originates in a study of blood T cell repertoires in COVID-19. Only in-frame clones appear in the TCRdb table, and some are missing; sequencing was by immunoSEQ multiplex PCR. This sample has about 480,000 clones, with about 85% found just once. Germline V gene lookup returns CDR1 SNHLY and CDR2 FYNNEI. The V and J ends lost 6 bases and 7 bases, in that order; junction bases with no gene match: 10. This CDR3 has 15 amino acids. Input material: PBMCs or T cells enriched from blood (not recorded which). This receptor was identified in a woman in her fifties or sixties who had recovered from COVID-19. V is TRBV2 and J is TRBJ2-1; 9 bases are a match to TRBD1. CDR3 sequence (DNA): TGTGCCAGCAGGGGACAGGGATCCCTAAGAAATGAGCAGTTCTTC. Amino acids: CASRGQGSLRNEQFF. Full variable domain (outside the CDR3, taken from reference TRBV2 and TRBJ2-1): EPEVTQTPSHQVTQMGQEVILRCVPISNHLYFYWYRQILGQKVEFLVSFYNNEISEKSEIFDDQFSVERPDGSNFTLKIRSTKLEDSAMYFCASRGQGSLRNEQFFGPGTRLTVL.